A single T cell receptor (beta chain) is shown here with its context. The specificity of this receptor is unknown. No quality values exist for individual bases; no much larger clone is one base distant. The method was the immunoSEQ multiplex PCR assay. For the multiplex PCR, a mixture combining 60 forward primers for TCR Vbeta segments and 13 reverse primers for TCR Jbeta segments was used. The CDR3 region of rearranged TCR beta genes was amplified from genomic DNA by a multiplex PCR assay. Amplified TCR beta libraries were sequenced as 87-base-pair reads on the Illumina HiSeq System. On the authors' methods: A later analysis tallied 75 million to 95 million unique TCR beta chains across the 640 or so repertoires, and about 10 million of those chains were shared by two or more donors. Raw reads were error-corrected and collapsed into unique sequences with a nearest-neighbor algorithm that merged closely related sequences to remove PCR and sequencing errors. Alignment of CDR3 sequences to IMGT reference sequences was used to assign V, D and J gene segments. For a sequence to be retained, at least a six-nucleotide match to both a V gene segment and a J gene segment was required. A rearrangement counted as productive if the CDR3 had no stop codons and remained in frame with V and J, and every other rearrangement counted as non-productive. Following IMGT convention, CDR3 was defined as the stretch from the second conserved V-encoded cysteine to the conserved J-encoded phenylalanine. In an earlier analysis of around 600 of the donors, sequences lacking an unambiguous match to a single V gene segment were excluded. In an earlier analysis of a few hundred of the donors, V segments were called functional above 56.7% productive rearrangements and were called segregating when the between-donor standard deviation exceeded 5%. A statistical classification framework was built to diagnose cytomegalovirus status from the catalog of TCR beta chain sequences. A later analysis assigned V and J genes by comparing TCR nucleotide sequences with IMGT/GENE-DB human TR gene sequences. A later analysis assigned CDR3 sequences and most-parsimonious VDJ recombination scenarios with the TCRdist pipeline. A later analysis defined each TCR beta chain by its CDR3 amino acid sequence plus V-gene family, and excluded reads lacking a unique V-gene family. In a later analysis, 550 to 650 highly shared, low-generation-probability nucleotide sequences were removed to address suspected cross-contamination and a sequencing artifact. In a later analysis, a clonal expansion index for each public chain was calculated from normalized within-repertoire ranks of inferred template counts. Generation probabilities in a later analysis came from a VDJ recombination model fitted to out-of-frame rearrangements, and those results were checked against IGoR. In a later analysis, hypergeometric tests were used to score TCR-TCR, TCR-HLA and TCR-CMV co-occurrence, with a repertoire-size bias correction applied to TCR pairs. False discovery rates were estimated in a later analysis by permuting HLA or CMV assignments 20 times. In a later analysis, co-occurring TCRs were grouped using DBSCAN, and TCRdist sequence similarity was added for clustering within HLA-allele-positive subsets. Repertoires with fewer than 30,000 or more than 120,000 public chains, plus five repertoires with anomalous nucleotide sharing, were excluded from co-occurrence clustering. Held by TCRdb, this immuneACCESS table contains in-frame sequences only and omits some clones. Under half of the omission traces to an unresolved V gene where checked; the cause of the rest is unknown. V and J calls and clone size are given by that table; D and trimming were obtained from the DNA. This sample is represented by 80,000 or so clones; under 70% of them were singletons. The ten largest clonotypes hold 5.7% of the sample.

The cohort consisted of 600 to 750 healthy bone marrow donors. At the time of sampling, all cohort members were nominally healthy, though unrecorded immune exposures were likely present. The donor tested CMV seropositive and was one of the 289 seropositive cohort members. A peripheral blood sample was provided by each donor, and peripheral blood mononuclear cells were used for TCR beta sequencing. Genomic DNA was extracted from the blood cell samples with the Qiagen DNeasy Blood Extraction Kit. Trimming accounts for 4 bases at V and 2 bases at J, while the number of junction bases matched to no gene is 10. In the germline V gene (reference sequence), CDR1 corresponds to GTSNPN and CDR2 to SVGIG. The CDR3 spans 17 residues, from the cysteine through the phenylalanine. The only DNA kept is the CDR3, 51 bases in frame from the first base. The data are from a study of cytomegalovirus exposure and HLA in healthy donors (dated by TCRdb to about 2017). The study in broad terms: According to an earlier analysis of 587 of the donors, 150 million to 200 million T cells yielded some 120 million unique TCR beta sequences and around 280 Gb of sequence data. Approximately 300 gigabases of sequencing data and around 88 million unique TCR sequences made up an early release that covered about 640 HLA-typed donors. Among the roughly 400 genotyped donors, around 79% belonged to the genetic ancestry cluster associated with self-reported Caucasian donors. The aim of the study was to test whether cataloging public T cell receptors could identify signatures of past pathogen exposure. The study used immunosequencing to profile the T cell repertoires of 670 or so subjects and linked those repertoires to cytomegalovirus serostatus. A separate validation cohort of roughly 120 different subjects was used in addition to the roughly 670-subject first cohort. To predict cytomegalovirus infection status, the study brought together high-throughput TCR immunosequencing, statistical association of individual TCRs with disease status, and machine learning. To study patterns of TCR occurrence, a later analysis re-analyzed previously published TCR beta repertoires from around 660 donors and added high-resolution HLA genotyping. In the later analysis, no new phenotypic data were used to find candidate immune exposures; instead, reliance was placed on TCR beta sequences and their occurrence across donors. An earlier analysis of 587 of the donors applied high-throughput TCR beta sequencing to assess whether each TCR beta V gene segment acted as functional or pseudogenic. Donor age, sex, ethnicity and CMV serostatus were compiled together with the repertoire data. A later genetic analysis used genome-wide SNP genotypes for about three fifths of the 666 donors, treating that subset as a discovery cohort. All discovery cohort repertoires had been generated using a single sequencing platform. Class I and class II HLA loci were covered by the typing at four-digit resolution. Typing coverage differed by locus: A, B, C, DRB1 and DQB1 were typed in about 629-630 donors, DQA1 in about 560, DPA1 in around 600, and DPB1 in 450 to 480. Because of strong linkage in the cohort, four to six DR-DQ haplotypes were treated as single units for association and clustering. On average, roughly 240,000 unique TCR beta nucleotide sequences were sequenced per donor among a few hundred genotyped donors of the cohort, with about 17% of those sequences being non-productive.

Beyond this particular receptor, the publication reports: Correlated functional status among segregating V segments might reflect linkage disequilibrium, but an unknown experimental factor could not be ruled out. In a later genetic analysis, a missense DCLRE1C variant was associated with V-gene and J-gene trimming of TCR beta chains, and the association was replicated in an independent cohort. In this cohort, only TCR beta chains were sequenced, and detectable features were limited by the absence of alpha or paired-chain data. The authors suggested that the approach could potentially be generalized to other disease states and immunological phenotypes. Most CMV-associated TCR beta chains appeared to be HLA-restricted in a later analysis, and the HLA associations seemed to be driven largely by CMV exposure. A cluster of highly shared sequence variants was judged likely to be a technical artifact of the sequencing pipeline. The only immune exposure information available for the cohort was CMV serostatus. A few of the identified cytomegalovirus-associated TCR beta chains were confirmed in vitro to be specific for cytomegalovirus antigens. The earlier analysis of about 600 of the donors excluded 15 to 20 rarely observed V segments, including chromosome 9 orphons, because counts were too low. When HLA alleles, especially DR and DQ, strongly co-occurred, attributing TCR associations to individual alleles was difficult. A further reported finding was that TCR beta sequences accurately predicted the HLA-A and HLA-B alleles for most subjects in the first cohort. In the study, about 150 TCR beta chains were listed as associated with cytomegalovirus. Most TCR sequences were observed very rarely across donors, whereas some public TCRs were present in many individuals. In a later analysis, around 17,000 TCR beta sequences were associated with specific HLA alleles at a false discovery rate of 0.05. In a later analysis, TCR association rates were found to vary across HLA loci, with the most associated TCRs seen for DRB1 alleles and the fewest for HLA-C alleles. Presence/absence analyses assumed roughly uniform sequencing depth across donors, an assumption that may not hold. In a later analysis, HLA-associated TCR beta chains were found to be more clonally expanded and to have lower generation probabilities than equally common non-associated chains. Some IMGT-functional V segments, including TRBV6-2 and TRBV6-3, could not be told apart with the 87-base-pair reads, so those segments were excluded. HLA typing was unavailable for some donors at each locus, so association tests used only the typed subset. In a later genetic analysis, fewer N-insertions in productive TCRs were reported among donors in an Asian-associated ancestry cluster than the approximately 670-donor mean. In both the original and validation cohorts, the classifier was reported to diagnose cytomegalovirus status with high specificity and sensitivity. In an earlier analysis of 450 to 750 of the donors, most TCR beta V segments appeared in productive rearrangements about 87% or about 30% of the time, broadly matching IMGT annotations. A later analysis reported that several top co-occurrence clusters appeared linked to parvovirus B19, influenza, CMV and Epstein-Barr virus.

This TCR was recovered from a man aged 25-45 years in good health and CMV-seropositive. The chain links TRBV30 with TRBJ2-3; TRBD2 lines up with 12 middle nucleotides. Sequencing was carried out using PBMCs. The DNA is as follows: TGTGCCTGGACCCCCCTCCCTAGCGGGGGGGTCACAGATACGCAGTATTTT. It translates to CAWTPLPSGGVTDTQYF.